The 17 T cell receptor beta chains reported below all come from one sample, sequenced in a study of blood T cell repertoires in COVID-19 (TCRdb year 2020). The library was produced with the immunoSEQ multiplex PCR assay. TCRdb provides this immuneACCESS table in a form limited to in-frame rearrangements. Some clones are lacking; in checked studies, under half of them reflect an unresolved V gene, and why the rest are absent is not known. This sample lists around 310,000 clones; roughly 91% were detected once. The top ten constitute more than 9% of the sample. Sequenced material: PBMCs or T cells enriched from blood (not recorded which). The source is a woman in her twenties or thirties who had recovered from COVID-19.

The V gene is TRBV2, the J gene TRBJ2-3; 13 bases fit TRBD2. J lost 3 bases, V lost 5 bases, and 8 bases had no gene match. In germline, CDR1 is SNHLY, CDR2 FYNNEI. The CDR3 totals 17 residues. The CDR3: CASSYGLAGDGTDTQYF. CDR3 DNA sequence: TGTGCCAGCAGTTACGGACTAGCGGGAGATGGGACAGATACGCAGTATTTT.

The CDR3 DNA sequence: TGTGCCAGAAGCTTTGGGGTGATGGACAGCTGGAATCAGCCCCAGCATTTT. Translating gives CARSFGVMDSWNQPQHF. The chain uses TRBV5-3 and TRBJ1-5, with TRBD1 as a possible D gene (6 bases). TRBV5-3 has ORF status, its function being uncertain. The CDR3 contains 17 residues. V was pared by 2 bases and J by 4 bases, with 19 bases between.

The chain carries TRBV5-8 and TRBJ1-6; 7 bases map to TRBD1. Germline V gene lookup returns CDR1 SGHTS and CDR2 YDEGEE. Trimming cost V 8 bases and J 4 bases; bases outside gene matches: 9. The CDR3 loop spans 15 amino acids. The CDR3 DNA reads TGTGCCAGTAGACAGGGACCTCTTTATAATTCACCCCTCCACTTT. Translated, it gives CASRQGPLYNSPLHF.

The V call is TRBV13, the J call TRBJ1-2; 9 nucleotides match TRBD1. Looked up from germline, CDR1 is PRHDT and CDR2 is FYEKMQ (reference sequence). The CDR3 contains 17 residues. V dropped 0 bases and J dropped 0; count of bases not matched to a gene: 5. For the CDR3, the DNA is TGTGCCAGCAGCTTAGGGGACAGGGGTCGTCCTAACTATGGCTACACCTTC. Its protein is CASSLGDRGRPNYGYTF.

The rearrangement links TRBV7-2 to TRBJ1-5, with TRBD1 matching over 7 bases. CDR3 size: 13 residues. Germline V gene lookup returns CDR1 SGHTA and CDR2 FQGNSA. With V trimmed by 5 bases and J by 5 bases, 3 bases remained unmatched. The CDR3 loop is CASSKDRDQPQHF. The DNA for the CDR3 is TGTGCCAGCAGCAAAGACAGGGATCAGCCCCAGCATTTT.

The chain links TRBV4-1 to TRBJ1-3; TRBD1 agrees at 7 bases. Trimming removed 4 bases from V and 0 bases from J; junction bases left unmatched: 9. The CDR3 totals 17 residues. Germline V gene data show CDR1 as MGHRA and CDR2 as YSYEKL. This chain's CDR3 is CASSRQGLIISGNTIYF. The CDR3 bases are TGCGCCAGCAGCCGACAGGGTTTAATTATCTCTGGAAACACCATATATTTT.

The CDR3 loop is CASSIRFGGNTEAFF. Written as DNA, the CDR3 is TGTGCCAGCAGTATAAGGTTCGGGGGGAACACTGAAGCTTTCTTT. This chain links TRBV2 with TRBJ1-1, with TRBD1 as a possible D gene (5 bases). V was cut by 5 bases and J by 1 base, with 14 bases left in between. This CDR3 region has 15 residues. Germline assignment: CDR1 SNHLY and CDR2 FYNNEI.

The CDR3: CASSYGRGLGETQYF. The DNA for the CDR3 is TGTGCCAGCAGTTACGGCAGGGGCCTTGGGGAGACCCAGTACTTC. This chain uses TRBV6-5 with TRBJ2-5, with D maybe TRBD1 (6 bases). CDR1 and CDR2 (germline): MNHEY, SVGAGI. V was cut by 2 bases and J by 5 bases, with 15 bases left in between. This CDR3 contains 15 residues.

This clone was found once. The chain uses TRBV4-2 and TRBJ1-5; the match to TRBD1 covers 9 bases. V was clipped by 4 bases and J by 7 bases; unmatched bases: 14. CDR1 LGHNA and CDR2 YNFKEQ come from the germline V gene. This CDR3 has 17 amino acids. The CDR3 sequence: CASSPDPTGGTAQPQHF. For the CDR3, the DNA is TGTGCCAGCAGCCCAGATCCCACAGGGGGCACCGCGCAGCCCCAGCATTTT.

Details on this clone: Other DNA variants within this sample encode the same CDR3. Written as DNA, the CDR3 is TGTGCCAGCAGCTTAGATCGAGGTTCACCCCTCCACTTT. It specifies CASSLDRGSPLHF. The rearrangement joins TRBV11-2 to TRBJ1-6, with D uncertain. This CDR3 has 13 residues. Between the trimmed V and J ends, which lost 0 bases and 9 bases, there was a span of 6 bases. Germline-derived CDR1 and CDR2 are SGHAT and FQNNGV.

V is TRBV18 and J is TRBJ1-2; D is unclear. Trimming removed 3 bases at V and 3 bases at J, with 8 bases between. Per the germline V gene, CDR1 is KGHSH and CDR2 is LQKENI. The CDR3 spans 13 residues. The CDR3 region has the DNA TGTGCCAGCTCACCCGACGGGGACTATGGCTACACCTTC. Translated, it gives CASSPDGDYGYTF.

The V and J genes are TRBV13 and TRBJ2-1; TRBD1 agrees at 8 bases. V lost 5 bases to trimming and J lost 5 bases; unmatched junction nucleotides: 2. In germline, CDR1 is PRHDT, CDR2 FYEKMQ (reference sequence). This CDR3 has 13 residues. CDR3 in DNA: TGTGCCAGCAGCGTGGACAGGGACAATGAGCAGTTCTTC. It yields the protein CASSVDRDNEQFF. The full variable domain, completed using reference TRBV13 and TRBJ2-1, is AAGVIQSPRHLIKEKRETATLKCYPIPRHDTVYWYQQGPGQDPQFLISFYEKMQSDKGSIPDRFSAQQFSDYHSELNMSSLELGDSALYFCASSVDRDNEQFFGPGTRLTVL.

The CDR3 region has the DNA TGTGCCAGCAGTTTCGCGGACCAGGGATATGGCGAGCAGTACTTC. Amino acid sequence: CASSFADQGYGEQYF. The J gene is TRBJ2-7, the V gene TRBV6-5, with D maybe TRBD1 (5 bases). V shed 4 bases and J shed 6 bases, with 19 bases lying between them. The CDR3 covers 15 residues. Germline-derived CDR1 and CDR2 are MNHEY and SVGAGI.

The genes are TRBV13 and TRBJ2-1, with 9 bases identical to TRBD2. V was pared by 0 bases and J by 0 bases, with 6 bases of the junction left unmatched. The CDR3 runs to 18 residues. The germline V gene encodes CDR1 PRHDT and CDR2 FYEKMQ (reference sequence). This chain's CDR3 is CASSLGLMREGSYNEQFF. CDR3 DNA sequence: TGTGCCAGCAGCTTAGGCCTGATGCGGGAGGGCTCCTACAATGAGCAGTTCTTC.

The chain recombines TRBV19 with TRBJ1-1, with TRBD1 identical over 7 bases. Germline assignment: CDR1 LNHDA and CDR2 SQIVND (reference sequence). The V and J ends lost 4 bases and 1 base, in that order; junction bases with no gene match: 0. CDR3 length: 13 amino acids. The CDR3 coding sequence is TGTGCCAGTAGTAGGGACAGGAACACTGAAGCTTTCTTT. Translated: CASSRDRNTEAFF. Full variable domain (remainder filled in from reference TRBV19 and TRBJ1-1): DGGITQSPKYLFRKEGQNVTLSCEQNLNHDAMYWYRQDPGQGLRLIYYSQIVNDFQKGDIAEGYSVSREKKESFPLTVTSAQKNPTAFYLCASSRDRNTEAFFGQGTRLTVV.

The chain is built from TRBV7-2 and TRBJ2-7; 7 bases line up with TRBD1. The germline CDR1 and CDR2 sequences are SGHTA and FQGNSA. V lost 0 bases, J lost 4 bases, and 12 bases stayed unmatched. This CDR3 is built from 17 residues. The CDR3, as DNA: TGTGCCAGCAGCTTAGCAGATAAGGGGGCGCCCGGTTACGAGCAGTACTTC. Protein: CASSLADKGAPGYEQYF. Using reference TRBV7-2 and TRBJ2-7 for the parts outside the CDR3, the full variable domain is GAGVSQSPSNKVTEKGKDVELRCDPISGHTALYWYRQSLGQGLEFLIYFQGNSAPDKSGLPSDRFSAERTGGSVSTLTIQRTQQEDSAVYLCASSLADKGAPGYEQYFGPGTRLTVT.

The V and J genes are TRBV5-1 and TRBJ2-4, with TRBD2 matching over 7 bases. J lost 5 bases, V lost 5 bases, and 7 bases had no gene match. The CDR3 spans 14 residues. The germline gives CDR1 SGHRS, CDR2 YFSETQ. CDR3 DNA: TGCGCCAGCAGAGGGGAGGGGAAACAAAACATTCAGTACTTC. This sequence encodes CASRGEGKQNIQYF.